The clone carrying this T cell receptor (beta chain) was recorded once. Its antigen is undetermined. The germline V and J ends were trimmed by 1 base and 3 bases, with 15 bases remaining between them. This CDR3 contains 16 residues. Germline CDR1 SGHVS, CDR2 FQNEAQ. The sample comes from a study of T cell responses to AZD1222 COVID-19 vaccine. Study conclusions and caveats: Clonal diversity may have been underestimated, and the donors were mostly white British, with more females than males. Reportedly, nearly half of unique spike TCRs recognized epitopes outside B.1.351/B.1.1.7 mutations.

Method: immunoSEQ multiplex PCR; TCRdb's copy keeps in-frame clones and lacks some. The sample has around 100,000 clones, roughly 86% seen once. The starting material was peripheral blood, obtained on day 0 of AZD1222 vaccination. This chain links TRBV7-8 with TRBJ1-1; D unclear. This TCR was recovered from an adult in good health. CDR3 nucleotide sequence: TGTGCCAGCAGCTTAGACAGACTCAATAGGGACACTGAAGCTTTCTTT. Residues: CASSLDRLNRDTEAFF.